The T cell receptor beta chain described here comes from a study of blood T cells in healthy people across ages (dated by TCRdb to between 2014 and 2016). With regard to the full study: In model experiments, template switching captured roughly one uniquely barcoded TCR beta cDNA molecule for every two T cells. Using deep sequencing normalized with unique cDNA molecular identifiers, the study measured how TCR beta repertoire diversity changes with age. Donors were grouped into four age groups: young (average 16 years), middle-aged (over 35), aged (over 55) and long-lived (just over 80). The study analyzed two additional independent replicas of 1 million unique cDNA reads from the same blood draw for two donors, one aged 18 to 29 and one aged 80 or older.

Libraries were constructed by 5' RACE. Instrument used: Illumina HiSeq 2500. A second roughly 6 to 12 cycle PCR used a sample-barcoded 5' primer and a J-beta primer mix. A template-switch 5' adaptor carrying 12 random nucleotides introduced a unique molecular identifier onto each TCR beta cDNA molecule. At least 2.5 million CDR3-containing paired-end reads were obtained from each sample. First-strand cDNA was synthesized from all RNA with the Mint cDNA synthesis kit, primed by a TRBC-specific oligonucleotide. Following uracil-DNA glycosylase treatment, a first 18-cycle PCR with universal primers M1SS and BC2_uni_R was performed on all cDNA. The paper's processing steps were these. Normalization of each sample was performed by random selection of 1 million high-quality reads, each carrying a distinct molecular identifier. Instead of being binned into consensus sequences, reads that shared molecular identifiers were thrown out. MiTCR, with a Q25 quality threshold and the strictest error-elimination algorithm, was used for CDR3 identification, clonotype clustering and error correction. A nonparametric unseen species model using Euler transformation provided a lower-bound estimate of total TCR beta diversity. TCRdb reworked the public reads: Q25 trimming with fastp, MiXCR clone assembly, productive beta chains retained. One record per CDR3 amino acid sequence lists the most common genes and DNA. V and J calls and clone size were set by TCRdb, not the authors. This sample holds around 1,000,000 distinct CDR3 sequences; almost 25% were observed only once. The ten largest clones capture about 0.69% of the sample.

Donors were roughly 40 systemically healthy Caucasian individuals from Russia aged roughly 6 to 90 years. Around 9.8 milliliters of peripheral blood were collected from each donor into EDTA-treated Vacutainer tubes. Ficoll-Paque density-gradient centrifugation was used to isolate PBMCs, with at least 6.5 million per sample. Trizol reagent was used to extract total RNA from the PBMCs, yielding at least 6 micrograms per sample. For every donor, an aliquot of PBMCs went through flow cytometry to measure the percentages of naive CD45RAhigh/CD27high T cells. Results the study describes overall, beyond this receptor: As age increased, observed TCR beta diversity per million T cells dropped in a roughly linear way, and a significant reduction was already evident by age roughly 40. The long-lived group showed more naive CD4+ T cells, fewer expanded clones and increased TCR diversity than the aged group, suggesting age selection. Estimates of total diversity from one million sequenced T cells were regarded as lower bounds and underestimates. Observed TCR beta diversity correlated strongly with the percentage of naive T cells measured by flow cytometry. The CMV infection status of donors was not known, potentially confounding age-related changes in expanded clonotypes. Because profiling used bulk unsorted PBMCs, naive and antigen-experienced compartments could not be compared conclusively.

The sample holds a few counts of this clonotype. The antigen it recognizes is unknown. Per-nucleotide qualities are absent, and no much larger clonotype sits a single base away. The germline V end is reduced by 5 bases and the J end by 3 bases; junction bases left unmatched: 5. Looking up the germline V gene yields CDR1 SGHTA and CDR2 FQGNSA. The CDR3 measures 14 amino acids from cysteine to phenylalanine. Of all the DNA, just the CDR3 is kept, 42 bases in frame from base 1. Another study also made use of these data, one on T cells of mothers and their children. Reported in the second study: Nine systemically healthy Caucasian individuals served as donors, namely three mothers together with their six children. cDNA synthesis used all of the extracted RNA, with around 1.5 ug of RNA in each 15 ul reaction. Sample barcodes and 2-4 random nucleotides were added via the M1S primer in the second PCR. Over 8.5 million TCR beta CDR3 reads came from each mother, compared with around 3 million reads from each child. Thymic selection similarly shapes TCR recombination output in related and unrelated pairs, with minor effect from inherited differences. Related mother-child pairs always showed normalized repertoire overlap that was slightly higher than in unrelated mother-child pairs, though the difference was never significant. With a sensitivity of around 97 clones per million clonotypes, no persistent microchimeric T cell clones were detected. In the study, deep NGS was used to compare the TCR beta repertoires of mothers and children, and features distinguishing related mother-child pairs from unrelated individuals were sought. On average, the children were about 10 +/- 4 years old, while the mothers were approximately 40 +/- 4 years old. After adapter ligation was performed with NEBNext reagents, the libraries were sequenced on an Illumina HiSeq 2000 with 100+100 nt paired-end reads. To prevent cross-contamination, the mother and child libraries were prepared a month apart and were sequenced in separate runs. Each donor had between roughly 450,000 and 2,100,000 distinct TCR beta clonotypes identified. Naive TCR beta clonotypes were estimated from low-frequency clonotypes matched to each donor's FACS-determined naive share, without sorting.

The rearranged segments are TRBV7-2 and TRBJ2-7; TRBD2 matches 9 bases in the middle. The sequenced material came from blood. This TCR was sampled from a girl aged 2-9 years in good health. The nucleotide sequence is given as TGTGCCAGCAGCCCTAGCGGGGCTGTCTACGAGCAGTACTTC. The translation is CASSPSGAVYEQYF.